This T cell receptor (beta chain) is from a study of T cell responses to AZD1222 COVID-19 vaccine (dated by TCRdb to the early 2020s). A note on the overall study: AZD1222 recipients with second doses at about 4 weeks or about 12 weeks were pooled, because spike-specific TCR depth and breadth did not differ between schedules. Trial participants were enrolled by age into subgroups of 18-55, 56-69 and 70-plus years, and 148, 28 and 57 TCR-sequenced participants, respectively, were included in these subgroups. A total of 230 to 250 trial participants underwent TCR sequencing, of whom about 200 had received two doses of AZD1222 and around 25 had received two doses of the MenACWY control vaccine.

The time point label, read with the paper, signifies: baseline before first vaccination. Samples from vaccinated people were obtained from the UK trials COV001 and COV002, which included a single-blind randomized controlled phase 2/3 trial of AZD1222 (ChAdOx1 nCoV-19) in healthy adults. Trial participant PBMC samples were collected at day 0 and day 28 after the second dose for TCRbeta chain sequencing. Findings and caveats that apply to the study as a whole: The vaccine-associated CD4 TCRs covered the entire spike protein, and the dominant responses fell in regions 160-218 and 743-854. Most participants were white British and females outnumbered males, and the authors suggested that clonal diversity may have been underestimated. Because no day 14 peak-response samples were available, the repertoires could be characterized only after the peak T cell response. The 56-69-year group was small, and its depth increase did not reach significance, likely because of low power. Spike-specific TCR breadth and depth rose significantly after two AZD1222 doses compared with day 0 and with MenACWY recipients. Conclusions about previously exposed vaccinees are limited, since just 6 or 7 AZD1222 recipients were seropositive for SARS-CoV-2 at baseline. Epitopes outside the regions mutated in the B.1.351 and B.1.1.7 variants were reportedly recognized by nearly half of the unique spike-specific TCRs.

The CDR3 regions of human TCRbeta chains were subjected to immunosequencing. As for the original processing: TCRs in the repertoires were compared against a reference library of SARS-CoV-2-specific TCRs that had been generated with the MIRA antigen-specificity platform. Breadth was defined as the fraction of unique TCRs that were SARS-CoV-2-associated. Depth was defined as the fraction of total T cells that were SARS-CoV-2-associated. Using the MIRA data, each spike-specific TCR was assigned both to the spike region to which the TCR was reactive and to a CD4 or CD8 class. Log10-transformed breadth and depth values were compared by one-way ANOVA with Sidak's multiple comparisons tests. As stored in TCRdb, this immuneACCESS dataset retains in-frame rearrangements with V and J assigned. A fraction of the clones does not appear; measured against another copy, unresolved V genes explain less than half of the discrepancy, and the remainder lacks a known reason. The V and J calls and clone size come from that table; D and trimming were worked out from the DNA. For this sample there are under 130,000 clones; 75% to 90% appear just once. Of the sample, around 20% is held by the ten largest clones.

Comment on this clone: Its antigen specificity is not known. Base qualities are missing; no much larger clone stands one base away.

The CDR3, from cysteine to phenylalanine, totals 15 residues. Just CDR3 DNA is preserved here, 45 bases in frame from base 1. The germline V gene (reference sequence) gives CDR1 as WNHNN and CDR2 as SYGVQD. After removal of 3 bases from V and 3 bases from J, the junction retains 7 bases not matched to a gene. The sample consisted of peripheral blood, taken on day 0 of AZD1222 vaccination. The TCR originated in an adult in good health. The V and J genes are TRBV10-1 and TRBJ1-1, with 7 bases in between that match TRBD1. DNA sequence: TGCGCCAGCAGTGAAGGGCAGGGGGGAGACACTGAAGCTTTCTTT. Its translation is CASSEGQGGDTEAFF.